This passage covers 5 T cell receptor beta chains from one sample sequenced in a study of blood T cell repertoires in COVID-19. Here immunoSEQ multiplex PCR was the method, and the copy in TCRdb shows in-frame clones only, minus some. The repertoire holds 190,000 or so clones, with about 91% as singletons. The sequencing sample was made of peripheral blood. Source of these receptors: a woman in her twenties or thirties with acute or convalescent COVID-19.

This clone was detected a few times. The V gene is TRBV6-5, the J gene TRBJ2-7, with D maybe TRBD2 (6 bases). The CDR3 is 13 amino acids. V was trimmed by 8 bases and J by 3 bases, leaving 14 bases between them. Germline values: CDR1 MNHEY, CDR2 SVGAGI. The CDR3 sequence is CASCSSAFYEQYF. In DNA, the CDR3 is TGTGCCAGCTGCTCTAGCGCCTTCTACGAGCAGTACTTC.

The CDR3 bases are TGTGCCAGCGGCGGGGGGTCCTACGAGCAGTACTTC. It is translated as CASGGGSYEQYF. V usage is TRBV6-6 and J usage is TRBJ2-7; 8 bases fit TRBD2. The CDR3 is made up of 12 amino acids. Germline V gene sequence: CDR1 MNHNY, CDR2 SVGAGI (reference sequence). V was clipped by 8 bases and J by 1 base; unmatched bases: 1.

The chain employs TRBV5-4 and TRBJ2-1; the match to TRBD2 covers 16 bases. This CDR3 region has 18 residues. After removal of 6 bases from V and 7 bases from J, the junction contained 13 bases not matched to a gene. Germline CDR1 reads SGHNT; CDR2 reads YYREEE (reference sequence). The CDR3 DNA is TGTGCCAGCATACCGGGACTAGCGGGAGGGCAGGTTGGGAATGAGCAGTTCTTC. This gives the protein CASIPGLAGGQVGNEQFF.

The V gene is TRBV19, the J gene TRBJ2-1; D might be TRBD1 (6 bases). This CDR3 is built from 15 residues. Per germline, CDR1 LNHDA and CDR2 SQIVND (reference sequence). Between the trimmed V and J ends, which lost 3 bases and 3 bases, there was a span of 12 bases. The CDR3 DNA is TGTGCCAGTAGTATCGGGACAACATACTACAATGAGCAGTTCTTC. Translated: CASSIGTTYYNEQFF.

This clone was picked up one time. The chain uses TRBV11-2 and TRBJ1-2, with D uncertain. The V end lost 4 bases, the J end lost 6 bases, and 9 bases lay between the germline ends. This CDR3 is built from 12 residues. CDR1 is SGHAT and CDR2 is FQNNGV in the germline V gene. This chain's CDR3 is CASSWGGDGYTF. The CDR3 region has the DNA TGTGCCAGCAGCTGGGGAGGAGATGGCTACACCTTC.